This T cell receptor beta chain was profiled in a study of cytomegalovirus exposure and HLA in healthy donors. In germline, CDR1 is LNHNV, CDR2 YYDKDF (reference sequence). The V end lost 5 bases, the J end lost 2 bases, and 18 bases lay between the germline ends. There are 17 residues in the CDR3. PCR involved 60 Vbeta and 13 Jbeta primers. TCRdb keeps only in-frame clones here, not all; method: immunoSEQ multiplex PCR. In the table there are about 100,000 clones, around 72% of which are singletons. This receptor was identified in a male donor in good health and CMV-seropositive. The specimen was PBMCs. This chain uses TRBV15 with TRBJ1-4; TRBD1 might be the D (5 bases). The chain's CDR3 is CATSPPSGGATNEKLFF. CDR3 DNA sequence: TGTGCCACCAGCCCCCCGTCCGGGGGTGCGACTAATGAAAAACTGTTTTTT.